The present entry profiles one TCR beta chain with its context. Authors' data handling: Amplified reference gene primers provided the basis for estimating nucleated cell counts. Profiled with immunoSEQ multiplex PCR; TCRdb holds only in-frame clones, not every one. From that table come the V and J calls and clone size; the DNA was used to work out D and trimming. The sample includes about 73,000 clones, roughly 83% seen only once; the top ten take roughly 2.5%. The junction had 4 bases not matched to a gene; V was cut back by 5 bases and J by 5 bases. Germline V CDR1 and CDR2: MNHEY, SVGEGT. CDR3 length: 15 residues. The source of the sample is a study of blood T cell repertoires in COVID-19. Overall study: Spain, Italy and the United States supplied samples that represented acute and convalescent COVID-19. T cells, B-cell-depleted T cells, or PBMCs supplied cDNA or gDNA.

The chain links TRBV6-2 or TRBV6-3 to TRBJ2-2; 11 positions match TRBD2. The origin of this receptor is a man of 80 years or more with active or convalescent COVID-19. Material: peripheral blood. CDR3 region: CASSVAGGRTGELFF. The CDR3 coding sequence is TGTGCCAGCAGTGTAGCGGGAGGGCGGACCGGGGAGCTGTTTTTT.